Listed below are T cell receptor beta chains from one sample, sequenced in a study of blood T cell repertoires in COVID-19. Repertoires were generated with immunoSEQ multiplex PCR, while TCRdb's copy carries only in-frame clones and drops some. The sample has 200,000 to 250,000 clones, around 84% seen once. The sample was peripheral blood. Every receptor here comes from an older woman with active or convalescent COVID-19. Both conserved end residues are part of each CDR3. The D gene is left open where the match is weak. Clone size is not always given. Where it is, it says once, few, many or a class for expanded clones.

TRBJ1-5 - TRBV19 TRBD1 TGTGCCAGTAGTCCCATGGACAGGGGAGGAAGACAGCCCCAGCATTTT CASSPMDRGGRQPQHF
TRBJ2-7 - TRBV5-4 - TGTGCCAGCAGCTTTGCAGGGCTGAAGTACTTC CASSFAGLKYF
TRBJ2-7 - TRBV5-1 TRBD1 TGCGCCAGCAGCTTGTCCGGCAGGGGGCGGAACGAGCAGTACTTC CASSLSGRGRNEQYF
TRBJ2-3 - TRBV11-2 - TGTGCCAGCAGCTTGATGGCCAGGGAAGATACGCAGTATTTT CASSLMAREDTQYF
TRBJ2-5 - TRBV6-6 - TGTGCCAGCAGTTCGGCAGAGGCGGGAAAAGAGACCCAGTACTTC CASSSAEAGKETQYF
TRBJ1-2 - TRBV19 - TGTGCCAGTACCCTCGGACAGACTAACTATGGCTACACCTTC CASTLGQTNYGYTF
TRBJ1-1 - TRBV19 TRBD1 TGTGCCAGCTCCCGCCGGGACAGGGTCGCGCCGGGCACTGAAGCTTTCTTT CASSRRDRVAPGTEAFF
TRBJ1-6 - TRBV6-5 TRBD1 TGTGCCAGCAGACGTCCTGACAGGGGAAATTCACCCCTCCACTTT CASRRPDRGNSPLHF
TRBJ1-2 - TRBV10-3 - TGTGCCGTTCGCTGGGGGGGTGGCTACACCTTC CAVRWGGGYTF
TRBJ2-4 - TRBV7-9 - TGTGCCAGCAGCTTCAGCGAGGGAGCCAAAAACATTCAGTACTTC CASSFSEGAKNIQYF
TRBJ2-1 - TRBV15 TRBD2 TGTGCCACCAGCAGAGATCATCAGCGGGGGGGCCTCAGCAATGAGCAGTTCTTC CATSRDHQRGGLSNEQFF
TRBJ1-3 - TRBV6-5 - TGTGCCAGCAGCAGGGTTTACTCTGGAAACACCATATATTTT CASSRVYSGNTIYF
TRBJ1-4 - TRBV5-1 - TGCGCCAGCAGCTTGGTTGAGTCAACTAATGAAAAACTGTTTTTT CASSLVESTNEKLFF
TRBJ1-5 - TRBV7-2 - TGTGCCAGCAGCTTAGACAGCCGGGGTCAGCCCCAGCATTTT CASSLDSRGQPQHF
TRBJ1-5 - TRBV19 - TGTGCCAGTAGTAGGACAAAAAATCAGCCCCAGCATTTT CASSRTKNQPQHF
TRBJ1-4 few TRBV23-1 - TGCGCCAGCAGTCATTCACCACCCCGGGCACTAGGTGAAAAACTGTTTTTT CASSHSPPRALGEKLFF
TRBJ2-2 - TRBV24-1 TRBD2 TGTGCCACCAGTGACGGGGGGGGCGGAGGCGGGGAGCTGTTTTTT CATSDGGGGGGELFF
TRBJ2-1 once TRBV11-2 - TGTGCCAGCAGCTTAGATACAGGGCGAAGTGAGCAGTTCTTC CASSLDTGRSEQFF
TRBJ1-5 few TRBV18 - TGTGCCAGCTCACCAATAGAAAGCAATCAGCCCCAGCATTTT CASSPIESNQPQHF
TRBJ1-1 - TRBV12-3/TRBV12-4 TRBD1 TGTGCCAGCTGGCCCGGGACAGGACTAGCTTTCTTT CASWPGTGLAFF